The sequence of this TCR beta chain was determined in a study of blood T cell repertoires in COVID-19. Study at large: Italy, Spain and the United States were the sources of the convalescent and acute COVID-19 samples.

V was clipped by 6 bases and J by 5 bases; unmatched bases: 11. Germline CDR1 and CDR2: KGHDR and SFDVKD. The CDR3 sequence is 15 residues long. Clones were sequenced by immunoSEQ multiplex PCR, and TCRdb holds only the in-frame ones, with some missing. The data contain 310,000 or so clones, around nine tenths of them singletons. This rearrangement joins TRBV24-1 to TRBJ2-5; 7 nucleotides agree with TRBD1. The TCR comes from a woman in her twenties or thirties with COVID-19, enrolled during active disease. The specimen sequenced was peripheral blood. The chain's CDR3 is CATSFVGGAQETQYF. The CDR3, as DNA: TGTGCCACCAGTTTTGTAGGGGGCGCGCAGGAGACCCAGTACTTC.